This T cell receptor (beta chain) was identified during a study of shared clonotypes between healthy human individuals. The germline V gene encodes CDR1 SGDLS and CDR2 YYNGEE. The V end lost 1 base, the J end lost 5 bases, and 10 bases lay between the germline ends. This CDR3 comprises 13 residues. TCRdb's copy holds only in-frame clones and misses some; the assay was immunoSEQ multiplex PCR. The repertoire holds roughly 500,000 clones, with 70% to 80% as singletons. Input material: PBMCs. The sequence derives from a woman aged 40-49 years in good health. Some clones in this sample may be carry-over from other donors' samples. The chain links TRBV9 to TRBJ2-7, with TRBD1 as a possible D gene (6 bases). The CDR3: CASSVSYRDEQYF. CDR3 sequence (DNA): TGTGCCAGCAGCGTATCCTACAGGGACGAGCAGTACTTC.